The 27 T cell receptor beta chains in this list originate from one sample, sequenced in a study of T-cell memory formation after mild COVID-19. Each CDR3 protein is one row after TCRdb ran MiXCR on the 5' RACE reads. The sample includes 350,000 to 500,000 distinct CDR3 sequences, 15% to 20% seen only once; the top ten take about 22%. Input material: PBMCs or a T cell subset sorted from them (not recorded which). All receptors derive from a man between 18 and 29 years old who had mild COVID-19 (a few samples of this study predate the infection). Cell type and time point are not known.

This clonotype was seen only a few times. DNA for the CDR3: TGCGCCAGCAGCTTGGAGGGGGCGGACATTCAGTACTTC. It codes for CASSLEGADIQYF. The chain couples TRBV5-1 to TRBJ2-4; 7 bases map to TRBD1. J lost 8 bases, V lost 0 bases, and 2 bases had no gene match. This CDR3 region has 13 residues. CDR1 is SGHRS, CDR2 YFSETQ, per germline.

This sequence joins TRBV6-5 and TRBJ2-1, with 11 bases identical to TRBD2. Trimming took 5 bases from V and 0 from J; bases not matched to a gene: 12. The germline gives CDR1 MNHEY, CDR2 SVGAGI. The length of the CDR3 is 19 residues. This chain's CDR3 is CASSAIRTSGGYSYNEQFF. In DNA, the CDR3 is TGTGCCAGCAGTGCAATTCGTACTAGCGGGGGATACTCCTACAATGAGCAGTTCTTC.

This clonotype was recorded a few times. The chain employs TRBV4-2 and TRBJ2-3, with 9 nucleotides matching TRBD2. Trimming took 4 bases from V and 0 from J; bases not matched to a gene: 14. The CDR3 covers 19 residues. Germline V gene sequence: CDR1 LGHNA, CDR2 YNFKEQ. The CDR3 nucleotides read TGTGCCAGCAGCCGTCGCTGGCCTAGCGGGGTTACTAGCACAGATACGCAGTATTTT. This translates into CASSRRWPSGVTSTDTQYF.

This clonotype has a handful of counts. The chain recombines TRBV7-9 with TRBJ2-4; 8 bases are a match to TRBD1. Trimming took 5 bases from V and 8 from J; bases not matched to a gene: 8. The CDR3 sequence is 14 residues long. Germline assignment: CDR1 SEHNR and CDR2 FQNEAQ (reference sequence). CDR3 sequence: CASSVGQGADIQYF. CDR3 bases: TGTGCCAGCAGCGTAGGACAGGGAGCAGACATTCAGTACTTC. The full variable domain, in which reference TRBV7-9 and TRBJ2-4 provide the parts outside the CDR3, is DTGVSQNPRHKITKRGQNVTFRCDPISEHNRLYWYRQTLGQGPEFLTYFQNEAQLEKSRLLSDRFSAERPKGSFSTLEIQRTEQGDSAMYLCASSVGQGADIQYFGAGTRLSVL.

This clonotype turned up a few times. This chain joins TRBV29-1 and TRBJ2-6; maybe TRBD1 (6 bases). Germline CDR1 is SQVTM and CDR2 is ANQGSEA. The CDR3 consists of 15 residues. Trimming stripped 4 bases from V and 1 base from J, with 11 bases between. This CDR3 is CSVGLQGSGANVLTF. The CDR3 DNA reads TGCAGCGTTGGCCTACAGGGATCTGGGGCCAACGTCCTGACTTTC.

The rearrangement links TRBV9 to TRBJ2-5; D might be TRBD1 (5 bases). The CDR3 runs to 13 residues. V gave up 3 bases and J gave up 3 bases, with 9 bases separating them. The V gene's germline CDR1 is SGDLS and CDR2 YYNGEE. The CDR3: CASSDRYEETQYF. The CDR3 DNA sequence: TGTGCCAGCAGCGACAGGTATGAAGAGACCCAGTACTTC.

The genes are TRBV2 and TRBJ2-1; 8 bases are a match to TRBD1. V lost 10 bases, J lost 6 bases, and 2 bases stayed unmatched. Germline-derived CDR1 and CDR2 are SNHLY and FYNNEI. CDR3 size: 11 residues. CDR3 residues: CANTGGNEQFF. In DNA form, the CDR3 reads TGTGCCAACACAGGGGGCAATGAGCAGTTCTTC. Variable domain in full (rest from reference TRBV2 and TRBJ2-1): EPEVTQTPSHQVTQMGQEVILRCVPISNHLYFYWYRQILGQKVEFLVSFYNNEISEKSEIFDDQFSVERPDGSNFTLKIRSTKLEDSAMYFCANTGGNEQFFGPGTRLTVL.

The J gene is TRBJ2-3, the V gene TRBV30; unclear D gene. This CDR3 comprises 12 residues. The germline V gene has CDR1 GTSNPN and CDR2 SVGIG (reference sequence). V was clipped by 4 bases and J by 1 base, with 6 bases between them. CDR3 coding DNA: TGTGCCTGGAACCCTGGCACAGATACGCAGTATTTT. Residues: CAWNPGTDTQYF.

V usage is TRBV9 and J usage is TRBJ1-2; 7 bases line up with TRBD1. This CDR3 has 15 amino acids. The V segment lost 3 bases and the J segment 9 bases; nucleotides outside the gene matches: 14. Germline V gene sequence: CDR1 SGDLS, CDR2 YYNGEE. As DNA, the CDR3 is TGTGCCAGCAGCGGGACCCGACAGGGCGGGTATTGCTACACCTTC. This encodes CASSGTRQGGYCYTF.

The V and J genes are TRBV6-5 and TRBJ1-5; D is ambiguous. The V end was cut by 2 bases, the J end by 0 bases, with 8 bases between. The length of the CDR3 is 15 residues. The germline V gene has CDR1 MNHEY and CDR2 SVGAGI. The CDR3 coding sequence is TGTGCCAGCAGTTACGACGGGAATAGCAATCAGCCCCAGCATTTT. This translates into CASSYDGNSNQPQHF.

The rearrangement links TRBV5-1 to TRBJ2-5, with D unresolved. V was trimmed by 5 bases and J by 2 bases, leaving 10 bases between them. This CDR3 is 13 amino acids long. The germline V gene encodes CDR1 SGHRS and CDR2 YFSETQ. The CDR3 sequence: CASRNGVQETQYF. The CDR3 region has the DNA TGCGCCAGCAGGAATGGAGTACAAGAGACCCAGTACTTC. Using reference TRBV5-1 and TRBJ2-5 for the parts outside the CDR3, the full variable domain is KAGVTQTPRYLIKTRGQQVTLSCSPISGHRSVSWYQQTPGQGLQFLFEYFSETQRNKGNFPGRFSGRQFSNSRSEMNVSTLELGDSALYLCASRNGVQETQYFGPGTRLLVL.

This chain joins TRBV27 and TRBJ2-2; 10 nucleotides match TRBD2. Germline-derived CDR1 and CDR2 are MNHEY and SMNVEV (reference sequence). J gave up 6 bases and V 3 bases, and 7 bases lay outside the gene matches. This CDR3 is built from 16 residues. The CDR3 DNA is TGTGCCAGCAGTTTCATCTTAGCGGGGGGCTCCGGGGAGCTGTTTTTT. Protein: CASSFILAGGSGELFF.

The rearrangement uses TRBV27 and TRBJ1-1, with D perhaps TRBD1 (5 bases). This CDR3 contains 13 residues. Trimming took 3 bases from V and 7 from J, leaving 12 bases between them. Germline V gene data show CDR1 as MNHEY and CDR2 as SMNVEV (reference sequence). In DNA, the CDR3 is TGTGCCAGCAGTTTGAGGGGCCCCTATGAAGCTTTCTTT. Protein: CASSLRGPYEAFF.

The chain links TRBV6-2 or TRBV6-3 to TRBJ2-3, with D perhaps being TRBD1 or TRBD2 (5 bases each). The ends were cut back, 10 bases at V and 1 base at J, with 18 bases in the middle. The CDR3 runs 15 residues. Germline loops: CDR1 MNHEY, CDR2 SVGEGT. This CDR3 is CATRVRRGRTDTQYF. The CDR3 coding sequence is TGTGCCACCCGGGTACGACGGGGCCGCACAGATACGCAGTATTTT.

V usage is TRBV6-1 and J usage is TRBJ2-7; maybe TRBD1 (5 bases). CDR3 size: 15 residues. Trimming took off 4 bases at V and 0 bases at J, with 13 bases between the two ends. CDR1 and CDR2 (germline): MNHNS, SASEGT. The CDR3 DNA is TGTGCCAGCAGTGTGACAGCCGAAAGCTCCTACGAGCAGTACGTC. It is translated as CASSVTAESSYEQYV.

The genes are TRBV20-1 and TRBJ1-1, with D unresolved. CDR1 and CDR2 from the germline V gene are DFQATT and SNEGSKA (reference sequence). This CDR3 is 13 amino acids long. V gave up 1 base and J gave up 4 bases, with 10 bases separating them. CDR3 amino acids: CSARGPLVTEAFF. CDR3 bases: TGCAGTGCTAGAGGACCGCTTGTCACTGAAGCTTTCTTT.

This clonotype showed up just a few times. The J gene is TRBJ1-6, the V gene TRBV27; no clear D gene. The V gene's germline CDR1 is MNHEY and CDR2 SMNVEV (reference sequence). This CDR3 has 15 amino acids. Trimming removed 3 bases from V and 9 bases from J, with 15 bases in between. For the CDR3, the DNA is TGTGCCAGCAGTTTGTTTTCGCGGGGTGGTTCACCCCTCCACTTT. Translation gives CASSLFSRGGSPLHF.

CDR3 in DNA: TGTGCCAGCAGAACGTACAGGCCCAGATTCTATGGCTACACCTTC. Its translation is CASRTYRPRFYGYTF. The V gene is TRBV6-2 or TRBV6-3, the J gene TRBJ1-2; D perhaps matches TRBD1 (5 bases). This CDR3 is 15 amino acids long. The germline CDR1 and CDR2 sequences are MNHEY and SVGEGT. V was cut by 6 bases and J by 4 bases, with 18 bases left in between.

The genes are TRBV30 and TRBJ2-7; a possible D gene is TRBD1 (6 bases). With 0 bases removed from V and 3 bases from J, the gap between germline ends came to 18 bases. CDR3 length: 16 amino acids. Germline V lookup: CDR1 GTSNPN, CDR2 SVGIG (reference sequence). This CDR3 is CAWSVPNTRTVYEQYV. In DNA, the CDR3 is TGTGCCTGGAGTGTACCTAATACCCGGACAGTCTACGAGCAGTACGTC.

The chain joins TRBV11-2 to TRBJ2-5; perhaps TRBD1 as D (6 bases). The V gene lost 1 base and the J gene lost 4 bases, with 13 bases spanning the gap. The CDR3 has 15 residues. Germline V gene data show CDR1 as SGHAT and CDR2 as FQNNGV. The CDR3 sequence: CASSLGLEGGETQYF. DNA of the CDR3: TGTGCCAGCAGCTTAGGGCTAGAAGGGGGAGAGACCCAGTACTTC.

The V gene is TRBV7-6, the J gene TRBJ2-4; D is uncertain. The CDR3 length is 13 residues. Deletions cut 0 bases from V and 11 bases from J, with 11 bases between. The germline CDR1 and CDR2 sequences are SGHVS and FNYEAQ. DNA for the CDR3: TGTGCCAGCAGCTTAGCGGGCTTCAAGGTTCAGTACTTC. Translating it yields CASSLAGFKVQYF.

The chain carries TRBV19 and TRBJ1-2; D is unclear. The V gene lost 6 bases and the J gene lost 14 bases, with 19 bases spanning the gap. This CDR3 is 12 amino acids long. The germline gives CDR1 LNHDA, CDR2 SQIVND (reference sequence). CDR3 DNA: TGTGCCAGTAGCTCGGTTCCGGGGTTGGGGACCTTC. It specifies CASSSVPGLGTF.

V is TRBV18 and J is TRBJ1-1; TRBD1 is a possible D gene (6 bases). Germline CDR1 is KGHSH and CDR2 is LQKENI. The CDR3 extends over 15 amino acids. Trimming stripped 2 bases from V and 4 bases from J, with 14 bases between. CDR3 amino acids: CASSPSKGRGTEAFF. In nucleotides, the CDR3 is TGTGCCAGCTCACCATCTAAGGGCAGGGGCACTGAAGCTTTCTTT.

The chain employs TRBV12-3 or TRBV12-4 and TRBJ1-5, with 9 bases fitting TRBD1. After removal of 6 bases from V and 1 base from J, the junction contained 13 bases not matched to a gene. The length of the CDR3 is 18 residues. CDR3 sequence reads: CASSSGTGRFGSNQPQHF. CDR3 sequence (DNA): TGTGCCAGCAGCTCCGGGACAGGGAGATTTGGGAGCAATCAGCCCCAGCATTTT.

The DNA for the CDR3 is TGTGCCAGCAGTGCCGACAGGGAAGATCAGCCCCAGCATTTT. Its protein product is CASSADREDQPQHF. J is TRBJ1-5 and V is TRBV12-3 or TRBV12-4; TRBD1 aligns across 7 bases. The trim removed 5 bases at V and 5 bases at J, leaving 6 bases unmatched. The CDR3 spans 14 residues.

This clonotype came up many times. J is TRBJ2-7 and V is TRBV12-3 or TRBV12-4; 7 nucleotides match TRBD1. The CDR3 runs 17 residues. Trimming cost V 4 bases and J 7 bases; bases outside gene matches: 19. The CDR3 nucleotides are TGTGCCAGCAGTTCCGTGGGCTTCCCGGACAGGTCTGGAGAGCAGTACTTC. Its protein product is CASSSVGFPDRSGEQYF.

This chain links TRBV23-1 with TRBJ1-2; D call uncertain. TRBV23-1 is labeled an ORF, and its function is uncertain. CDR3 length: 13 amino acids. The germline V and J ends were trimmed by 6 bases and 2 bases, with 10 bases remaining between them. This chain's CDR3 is CASSGPKNYGYTF. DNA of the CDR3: TGCGCCAGCAGCGGCCCCAAAAACTATGGCTACACCTTC.